Listed below are T cell receptor beta chains from one sample, sequenced in a study of brain T cells in children with intractable seizures. Generated by immunoSEQ multiplex PCR, the TCRdb table keeps only in-frame clones and is missing some. This sample has about 340,000 clones; roughly 92% occur once, and the top ten carry 4.5% to 7%. The sample in question was peripheral blood, obtained less than 6 months after surgery. All receptors come from a boy under two years old with tuberous sclerosis and intractable seizures. CDR3s include the opening cysteine and the closing phenylalanine or tryptophan. Fields, in order: D gene, V gene, J gene, clone size, CDR3 DNA, CDR3 protein. A D gene is named only where the DNA matches it firmly. For some rows the clone size is stated as once, few or many, or as a class when expanded; others skip it.

NA,TRBV30,TRBJ2-7,NA,TGTGCCTGGAACACAGGGAGCTCCTACGAGCAGTACTTC,CAWNTGSSYEQYF
NA,TRBV7-9,TRBJ1-1,once,TGTGCCAGCACCCTGGGACACCAGAACACTGAAGCTTTCTTT,CASTLGHQNTEAFF
NA,TRBV7-9,TRBJ1-1,NA,TGTGCCAGCCAAAGTTGGGACACTGAAGCTTTCTTT,CASQSWDTEAFF
NA,TRBV24-1,TRBJ1-1,NA,TGTGCCACCAGGGCCAGGGGTATGAACACTGAAGCTTTCTTT,CATRARGMNTEAFF
TRBD2,TRBV9,TRBJ2-7,NA,TGTGCCAGCAGCGAGGGAGGGACGGTATACGAGCAGTACTTC,CASSEGGTVYEQYF
NA,TRBV9,TRBJ1-1,NA,TGTGCCAGCAGCGTAGAGAAAGGGGGCACTGAAGCTTTCTTT,CASSVEKGGTEAFF
NA,TRBV12-3/TRBV12-4,TRBJ1-2,NA,TGTGCCAGCAGTTTTACTTCAGGGTACGGCTACACCTTC,CASSFTSGYGYTF
TRBD2,TRBV30,TRBJ2-7,NA,TGTGCCTGGAGGGCGATAGCGGGGGGGCCGTACGAGCAGTACTTC,CAWRAIAGGPYEQYF
TRBD2,TRBV2,TRBJ2-1,NA,TGTGCCAGCAGTGATGGGACTAGCGGAGACAATGAGCAGTTCTTC,CASSDGTSGDNEQFF
NA,TRBV19,TRBJ2-2,NA,TGTGCCAGTAGTATAGCGCCACTAACAACCGGGGAGCTGTTTTTT,CASSIAPLTTGELFF
NA,TRBV5-4,TRBJ2-1,NA,TGTGCCAGCAGCTCGGACACGGGAGCTACCTACAATGAGCAGTTCTTC,CASSSDTGATYNEQFF
NA,TRBV4-1,TRBJ1-5,once,TGCGCCAGCAGCCAAGATTTTAGGGCAGCCGGTAAGCCCCAGCATTTT,CASSQDFRAAGKPQHF
TRBD2,TRBV24-1,TRBJ2-5,NA,TGTGCCACCAGTGACAATAAACCTAGCGGGAGGCAAGAGACCCAGTACTTC,CATSDNKPSGRQETQYF
TRBD1,TRBV11-2,TRBJ1-1,NA,TGTGCCAGCAGCCCACGACCCATGACAGGGGGCAGGAGCGGCACTGAAGCTTTCTTT,CASSPRPMTGGRSGTEAFF
TRBD1,TRBV30,TRBJ2-7,NA,TGTGCCTGGAGTGTCGGGACAGGGTCGGGGGAGCAGTACTTC,CAWSVGTGSGEQYF
TRBD2,TRBV2,TRBJ2-5,NA,TGTGCCAGCAGGCGGGCGGGAGGGGTAGAGACCCAGTACTTC,CASRRAGGVETQYF
NA,TRBV7-2,TRBJ2-7,few,TGTGCCAGCAGCGCAGATCCTAGCTCCTACGAGCAGTACTTC,CASSADPSSYEQYF
TRBD1,TRBV2,TRBJ1-2,once,TGTGCCAGCAGCGCCGACAGGGGGGGTTACACCTTC,CASSADRGGYTF
TRBD1,TRBV12-3/TRBV12-4,TRBJ1-2,NA,TGTGCCAGCAGTACAGGGGGCTATGGCTACACCTTC,CASSTGGYGYTF
NA,TRBV5-1,TRBJ2-5,NA,TGCGCCAGCAGCTTGGAGGGGGGTAGCGCCCAAGAGACCCAGTACTTC,CASSLEGGSAQETQYF
NA,TRBV12-3/TRBV12-4,TRBJ1-2,NA,TGTGCCAGCAGTTTGGGACTCGGCTATGGCTACACCTTC,CASSLGLGYGYTF
TRBD1,TRBV7-2,TRBJ1-5,NA,TGTGCCAGCAGCTGGACCGGGACAGGGGGCCAGCCCCAGCATTTT,CASSWTGTGGQPQHF
NA,TRBV19,TRBJ1-2,NA,TGTGCCAGTAGTATGTATCCCAGGGCTGGCTACACCTTC,CASSMYPRAGYTF
NA,TRBV18,TRBJ1-1,NA,TGTGCCAGCTCGGAAAGGGATGGGGAACGGGCTTTCTTT,CASSERDGERAFF
NA,TRBV10-2,TRBJ2-3,NA,TGCGCCAGCAGTGCCGAGGGGGATACGCAGTATTTT,CASSAEGDTQYF
NA,TRBV4-1,TRBJ1-4,NA,TGCGCCAGCAGCCGAGTAGGGAACATTGCAACTAATGAAAAACTGTTTTTT,CASSRVGNIATNEKLFF
NA,TRBV6-5,TRBJ1-2,NA,TGTGCCAGCAGTTACGGGGCCGGGGGAGGCTACACCTTC,CASSYGAGGGYTF
NA,TRBV30,TRBJ2-1,NA,TGTGCCTGGAGTGTAGGCTACAATGAGCAGTTCTTC,CAWSVGYNEQFF
NA,TRBV9,TRBJ1-2,NA,TGTGCCAGCAGCCTAGAGACAGGCAACTATGGCTACACCTTC,CASSLETGNYGYTF
NA,TRBV7-8,TRBJ1-1,once,TGTGCCAGCAGCTCCGGGGCGGACACTGAAGCTTTCTTT,CASSSGADTEAFF
NA,TRBV3-1/TRBV3-2,TRBJ1-1,NA,TGTGCCAGCCGCGACGAAGGTAACACTGAAGCTTTCTTT,CASRDEGNTEAFF
NA,TRBV11-2,TRBJ2-5,NA,TGTGCCAGCAGCGCCCGTGTACCGGGCCAAGAGACCCAGTACTTC,CASSARVPGQETQYF
TRBD1,TRBV4-1,TRBJ1-1,NA,TGCGCCAGCAGCGAGGGGACAGGGTGGCCTGAAGCTTTCTTT,CASSEGTGWPEAFF
TRBD2,TRBV6-5,TRBJ2-3,NA,TGTGCCAGCAGTTACGCCGAGACTAGCAGCACAGATACGCAGTATTTT,CASSYAETSSTDTQYF
NA,TRBV23-1,TRBJ1-2,NA,TGCGCCAGCAGTCAAGGAGGGGAGGGTGGCTACACCTTC,CASSQGGEGGYTF
NA,TRBV30,TRBJ2-7,NA,TGTGCCTGGAGTCTTCCGGGACTTACCTACGAGCAGTACTTC,CAWSLPGLTYEQYF
TRBD2,TRBV3-1/TRBV3-2,TRBJ2-3,few,TGTGCCAGCACCGTAGCGGGAGGGCCGCCAGATACGCAGTATTTT,CASTVAGGPPDTQYF
NA,TRBV19,TRBJ1-5,NA,TGTGCCAGTAGTATAGATCTCAGGGTGCGCAATCAGCCCCAGCATTTT,CASSIDLRVRNQPQHF
TRBD2,TRBV6-5,TRBJ2-2,NA,TGTGCCAGCGACGGGGGGGACACCGGGGAGCTGTTTTTT,CASDGGDTGELFF
NA,TRBV5-4,TRBJ1-2,NA,TGTGCCAGCAGCCGGGACATCTATGGCTACACCTTT,CASSRDIYGYTF
TRBD2,TRBV5-1,TRBJ2-2,NA,TGCGCCAGCAGCGTGAGTCGGGGGAGGGCTGACACCGGGGAGCTGTTTTTT,CASSVSRGRADTGELFF
NA,TRBV6-5,TRBJ2-1,once,TGTGCCAGCCGGTGGGGCAATGAGCAGTTCTTC,CASRWGNEQFF
NA,TRBV30,TRBJ2-7,NA,TGTGCCTGGAGAGGGCTACAGACCTACGAGCAGTACTTC,CAWRGLQTYEQYF
NA,TRBV6-5,TRBJ1-1,NA,TGTGCCAGCAGTTACTCGAGTGGGAGTGAAGCTTTCTTT,CASSYSSGSEAFF
NA,TRBV19,TRBJ1-2,few,TGTGCCAGTGGACCGGGCGGGATCTATGGCTACACCTTC,CASGPGGIYGYTF
NA,TRBV27,TRBJ2-3,NA,TGTGCCAGCAGTTCTGACGGCTCTAGCACAGATACGCAGTATTTT,CASSSDGSSTDTQYF
TRBD2,TRBV5-6,TRBJ2-1,NA,TGTGCCAGCAGCTTGAGCGGGAGGTACAATGAGCAGTTCTTC,CASSLSGRYNEQFF
NA,TRBV30,TRBJ2-6,NA,TGTGCCTGGAGTATACAGGTGTCTGGGGCCAACGTCCTGACTTTC,CAWSIQVSGANVLTF
NA,TRBV3-1/TRBV3-2,TRBJ2-3,NA,TGTGCCAGCAGCCAAGCGGGATCTAGCACAGATACGCAGTATTTT,CASSQAGSSTDTQYF